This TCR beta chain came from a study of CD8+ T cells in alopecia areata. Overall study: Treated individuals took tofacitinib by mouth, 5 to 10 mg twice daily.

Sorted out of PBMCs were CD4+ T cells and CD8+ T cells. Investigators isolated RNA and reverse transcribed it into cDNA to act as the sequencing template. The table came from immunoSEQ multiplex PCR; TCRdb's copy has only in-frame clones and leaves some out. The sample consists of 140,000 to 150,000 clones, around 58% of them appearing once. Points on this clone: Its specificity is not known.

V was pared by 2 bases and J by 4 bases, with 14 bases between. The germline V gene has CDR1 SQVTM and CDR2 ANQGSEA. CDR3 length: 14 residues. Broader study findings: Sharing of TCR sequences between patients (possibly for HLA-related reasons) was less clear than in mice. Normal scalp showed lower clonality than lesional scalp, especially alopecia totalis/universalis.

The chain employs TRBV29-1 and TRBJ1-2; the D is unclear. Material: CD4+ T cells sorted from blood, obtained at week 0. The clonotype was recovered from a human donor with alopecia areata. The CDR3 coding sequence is TGCAGCGTTGAATTGCAGGATGTGGGCTATGGCTACACCTTC. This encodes CSVELQDVGYGYTF. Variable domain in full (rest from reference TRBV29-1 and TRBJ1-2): SAVISQKPSRDICQRGTSLTIQCQVDSQVTMMFWYRQQPGQSLTLIATANQGSEATYESGFVIDKFPISRPNLTFSTLTVSNMSPEDSSIYLCSVELQDVGYGYTFGSGTRLTVV.